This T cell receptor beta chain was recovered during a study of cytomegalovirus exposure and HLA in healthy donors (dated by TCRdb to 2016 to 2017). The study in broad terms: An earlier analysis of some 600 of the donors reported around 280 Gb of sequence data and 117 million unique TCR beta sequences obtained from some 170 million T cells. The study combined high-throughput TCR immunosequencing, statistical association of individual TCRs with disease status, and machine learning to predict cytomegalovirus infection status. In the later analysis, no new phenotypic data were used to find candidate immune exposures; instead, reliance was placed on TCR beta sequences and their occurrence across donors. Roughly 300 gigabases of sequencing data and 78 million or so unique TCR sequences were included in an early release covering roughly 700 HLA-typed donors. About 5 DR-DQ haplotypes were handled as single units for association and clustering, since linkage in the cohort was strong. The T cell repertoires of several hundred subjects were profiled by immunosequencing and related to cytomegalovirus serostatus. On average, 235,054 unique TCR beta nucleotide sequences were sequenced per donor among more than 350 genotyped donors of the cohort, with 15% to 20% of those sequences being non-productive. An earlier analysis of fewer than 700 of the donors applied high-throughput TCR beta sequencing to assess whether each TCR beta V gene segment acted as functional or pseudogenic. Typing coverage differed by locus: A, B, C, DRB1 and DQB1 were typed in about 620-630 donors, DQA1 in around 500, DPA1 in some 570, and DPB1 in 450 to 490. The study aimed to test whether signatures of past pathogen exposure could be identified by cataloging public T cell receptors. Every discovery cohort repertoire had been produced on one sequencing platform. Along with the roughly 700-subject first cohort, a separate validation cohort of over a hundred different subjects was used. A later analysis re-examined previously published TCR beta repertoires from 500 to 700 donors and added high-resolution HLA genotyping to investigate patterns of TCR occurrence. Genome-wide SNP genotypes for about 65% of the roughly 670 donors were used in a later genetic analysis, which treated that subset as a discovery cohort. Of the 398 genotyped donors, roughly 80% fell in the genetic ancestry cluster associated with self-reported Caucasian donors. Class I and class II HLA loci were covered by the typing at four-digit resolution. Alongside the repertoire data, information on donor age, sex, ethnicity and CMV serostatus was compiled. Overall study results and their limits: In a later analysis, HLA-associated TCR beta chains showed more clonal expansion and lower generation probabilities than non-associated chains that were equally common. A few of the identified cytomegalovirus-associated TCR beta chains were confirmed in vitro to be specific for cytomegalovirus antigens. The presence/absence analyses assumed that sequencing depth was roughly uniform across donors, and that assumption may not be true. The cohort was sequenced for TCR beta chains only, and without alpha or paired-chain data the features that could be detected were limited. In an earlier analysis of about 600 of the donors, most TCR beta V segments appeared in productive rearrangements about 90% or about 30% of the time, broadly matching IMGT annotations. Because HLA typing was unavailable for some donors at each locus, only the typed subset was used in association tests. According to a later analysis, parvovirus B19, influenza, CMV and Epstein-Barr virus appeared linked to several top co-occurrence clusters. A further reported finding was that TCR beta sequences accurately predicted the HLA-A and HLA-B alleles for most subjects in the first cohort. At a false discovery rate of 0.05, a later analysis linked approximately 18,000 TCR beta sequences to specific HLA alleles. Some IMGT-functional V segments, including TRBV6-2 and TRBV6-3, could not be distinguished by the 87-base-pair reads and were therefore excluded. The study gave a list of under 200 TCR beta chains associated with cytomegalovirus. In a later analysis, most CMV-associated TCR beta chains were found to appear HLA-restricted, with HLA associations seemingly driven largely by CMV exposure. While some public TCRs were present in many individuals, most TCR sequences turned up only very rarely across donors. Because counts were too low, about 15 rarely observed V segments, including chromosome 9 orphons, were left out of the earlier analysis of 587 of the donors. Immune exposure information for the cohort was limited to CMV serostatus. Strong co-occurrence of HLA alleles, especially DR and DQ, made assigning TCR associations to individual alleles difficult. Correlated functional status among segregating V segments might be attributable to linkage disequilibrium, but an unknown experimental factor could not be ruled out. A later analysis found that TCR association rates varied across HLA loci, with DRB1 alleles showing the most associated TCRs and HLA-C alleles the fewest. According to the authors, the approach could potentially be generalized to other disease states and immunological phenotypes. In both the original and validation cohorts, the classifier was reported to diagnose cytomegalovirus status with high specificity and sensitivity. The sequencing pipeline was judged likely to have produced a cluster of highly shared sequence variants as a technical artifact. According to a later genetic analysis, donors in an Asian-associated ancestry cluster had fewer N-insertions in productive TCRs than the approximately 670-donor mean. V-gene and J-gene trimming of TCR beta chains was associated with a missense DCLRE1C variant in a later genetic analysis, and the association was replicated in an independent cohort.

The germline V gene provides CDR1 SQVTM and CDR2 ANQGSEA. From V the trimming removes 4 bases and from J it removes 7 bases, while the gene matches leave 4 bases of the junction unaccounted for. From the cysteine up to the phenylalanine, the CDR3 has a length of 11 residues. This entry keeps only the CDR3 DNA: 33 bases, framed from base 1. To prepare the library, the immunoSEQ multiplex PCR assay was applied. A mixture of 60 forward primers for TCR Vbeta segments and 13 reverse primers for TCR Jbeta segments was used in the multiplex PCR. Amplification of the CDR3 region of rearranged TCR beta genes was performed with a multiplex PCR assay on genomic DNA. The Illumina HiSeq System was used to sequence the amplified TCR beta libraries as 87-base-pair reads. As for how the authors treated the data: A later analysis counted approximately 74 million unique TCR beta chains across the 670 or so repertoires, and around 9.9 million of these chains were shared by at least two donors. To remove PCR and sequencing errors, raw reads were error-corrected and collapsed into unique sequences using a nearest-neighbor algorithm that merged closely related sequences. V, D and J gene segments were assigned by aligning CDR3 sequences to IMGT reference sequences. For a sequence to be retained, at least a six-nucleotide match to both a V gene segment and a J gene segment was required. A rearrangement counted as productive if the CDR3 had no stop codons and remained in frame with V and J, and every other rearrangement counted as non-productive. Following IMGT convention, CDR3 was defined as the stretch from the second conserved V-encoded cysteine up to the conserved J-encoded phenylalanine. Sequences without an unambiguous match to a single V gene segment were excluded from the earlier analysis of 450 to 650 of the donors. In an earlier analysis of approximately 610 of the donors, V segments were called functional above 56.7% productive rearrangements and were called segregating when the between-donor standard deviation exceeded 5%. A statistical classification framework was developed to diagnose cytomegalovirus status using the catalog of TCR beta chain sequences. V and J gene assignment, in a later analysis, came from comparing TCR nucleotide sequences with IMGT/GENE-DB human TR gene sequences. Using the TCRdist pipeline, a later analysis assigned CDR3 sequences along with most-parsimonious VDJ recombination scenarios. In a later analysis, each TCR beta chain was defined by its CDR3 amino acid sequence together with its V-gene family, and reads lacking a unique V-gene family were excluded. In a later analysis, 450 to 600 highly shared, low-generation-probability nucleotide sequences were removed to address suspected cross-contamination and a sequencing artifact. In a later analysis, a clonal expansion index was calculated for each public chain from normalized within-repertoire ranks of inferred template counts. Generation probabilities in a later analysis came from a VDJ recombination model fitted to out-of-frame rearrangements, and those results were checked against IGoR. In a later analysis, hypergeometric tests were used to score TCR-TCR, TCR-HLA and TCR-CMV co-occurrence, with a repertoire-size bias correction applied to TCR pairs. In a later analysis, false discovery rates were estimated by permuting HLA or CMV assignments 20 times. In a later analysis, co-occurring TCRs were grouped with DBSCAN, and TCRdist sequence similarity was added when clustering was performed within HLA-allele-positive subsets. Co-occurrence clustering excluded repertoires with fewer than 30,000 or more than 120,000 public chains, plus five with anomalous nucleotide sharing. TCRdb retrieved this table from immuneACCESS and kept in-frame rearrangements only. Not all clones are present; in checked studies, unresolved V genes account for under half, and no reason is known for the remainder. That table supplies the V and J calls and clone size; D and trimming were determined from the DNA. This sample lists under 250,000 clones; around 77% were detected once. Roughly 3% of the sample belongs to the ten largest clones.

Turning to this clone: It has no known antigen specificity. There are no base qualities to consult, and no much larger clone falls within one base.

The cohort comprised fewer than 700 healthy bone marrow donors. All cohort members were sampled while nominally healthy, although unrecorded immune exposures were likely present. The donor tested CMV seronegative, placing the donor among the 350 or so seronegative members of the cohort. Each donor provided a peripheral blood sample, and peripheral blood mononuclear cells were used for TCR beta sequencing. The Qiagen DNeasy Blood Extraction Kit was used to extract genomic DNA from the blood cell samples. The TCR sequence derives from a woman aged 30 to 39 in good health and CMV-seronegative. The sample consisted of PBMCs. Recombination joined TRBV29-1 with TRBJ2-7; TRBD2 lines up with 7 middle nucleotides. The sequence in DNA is TGCAGCGTTGTCTGGGGGGGAGAGCAGTACTTC. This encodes CSVVWGGEQYF.